These T cell receptor beta chains were read from a single sample in a study of molecular identifiers for immune sequencing clone quantification. TCRdb analysed the PCR reads with MiXCR anew, one entry per CDR3 protein. The sample gives about 630,000 distinct CDR3 sequences, 25% of which show up once; 0.7% to 0.95% is in the top ten. Material for sequencing was naive CD8+ T cells from blood, with Jurkat cell RNA spiked in. The receptors shown here come from a human donor in good health. Some libraries in this study had Jurkat cell RNA spiked in. Each CDR3 is given with its conserved first and last residue. The D gene is left open where the match is weak. Clone sizes are given selectively: once, few, many, or a class where the clone is expanded.

v_gene	abundance	d_gene	j_gene	CDR3aa	CDR3nt
TRBV29-1	.	.	TRBJ2-5	CSVEGPGPPATQYF	TGCAGCGTTGAGGGGCCTGGGCCCCCAGCGACCCAGTACTTC
TRBV28	many	TRBD1	TRBJ1-1	CASSLTPGGGEAFF	TGTGCCAGCAGTTTGACCCCCGGAGGGGGCGAAGCTTTCTTT
TRBV5-4	many	.	TRBJ2-3	CANARGGTDTQYF	TGTGCCAACGCCAGGGGGGGCACAGATACGCAGTATTTT
TRBV29-1	many	.	TRBJ1-1	CSVEGEDSNTEAFF	TGCAGCGTTGAAGGCGAAGATTCGAACACTGAAGCTTTCTTT
TRBV9	.	.	TRBJ2-3	CARSVDSGSPDTQYF	TGTGCCCGCAGCGTAGATTCCGGGAGCCCAGATACGCAGTATTTT
TRBV2	few	.	TRBJ2-1	CASSESRAEYNEQFF	TGTGCCAGCAGTGAATCGAGGGCGGAGTACAATGAGCAGTTCTTC
TRBV4-3	.	TRBD1	TRBJ1-1	CASSQEMTGGPNTEAFF	TGCGCCAGCAGCCAAGAAATGACAGGGGGTCCGAACACTGAAGCTTTCTTT
TRBV19	.	TRBD1	TRBJ2-3	CASSIQGVADTQYF	TGTGCCAGTAGTATACAGGGGGTAGCAGATACGCAGTATTTT
TRBV2	many	TRBD2	TRBJ2-3	CASREWREGPDTQYF	TGTGCCAGCAGGGAATGGCGGGAGGGCCCAGATACGCAGTATTTT
TRBV6-2/TRBV6-3	many	TRBD2	TRBJ2-7	CASRLAGVSYEQYF	TGTGCCAGCAGACTAGCGGGAGTCTCCTACGAGCAGTACTTC
TRBV6-2/TRBV6-3	few	TRBD2	TRBJ2-7	CASSFLVTSGVAQYF	TGTGCCAGCAGTTTCTTGGTGACTAGCGGGGTAGCGCAGTACTTC
TRBV20-1	many	.	TRBJ1-5	CSAREGRVALDQPQHF	TGCAGTGCCCGAGAGGGTAGGGTTGCCCTGGATCAGCCCCAGCATTTT
TRBV11-3	.	TRBD2	TRBJ2-2	CASSFLPLAGGPVAGELFF	TGTGCCAGCAGCTTCCTCCCGCTAGCGGGAGGGCCGGTCGCCGGGGAGCTGTTTTTT
TRBV7-9	.	.	TRBJ2-7	CASGGTGGDYEQYF	TGTGCCAGCGGCGGGACTGGCGGGGACTACGAGCAGTACTTC
TRBV7-9	.	TRBD2	TRBJ2-1	CASSPRQRGYNEQFF	TGTGCCAGCAGTCCAAGACAGCGGGGGTACAATGAGCAGTTCTTC
TRBV10-3	many	.	TRBJ2-4	CAISEPGSTNIQYF	TGTGCCATCAGTGAACCGGGATCGACCAACATTCAGTACTTC
TRBV10-2	many	.	TRBJ1-1	CASGFGTEAFF	TGCGCCAGCGGGTTTGGCACTGAAGCTTTCTTT
TRBV9	.	.	TRBJ2-7	CASSAGAGVGYEQYF	TGTGCCAGCAGCGCCGGGGCAGGGGTAGGGTACGAGCAGTACTTC
TRBV19	few	.	TRBJ2-1	CASSEESDYNEQFF	TGTGCCAGTAGTGAGGAGTCGGATTACAATGAGCAGTTCTTC
TRBV19	.	.	TRBJ2-6	CASGVLSSGANVLTF	TGTGCCAGTGGGGTCCTTAGCTCTGGGGCCAACGTCCTGACTTTC
TRBV5-4	few	TRBD2	TRBJ2-7	CASSLLAGDLYEQYF	TGTGCCAGCAGCCTTCTAGCGGGGGACCTCTACGAGCAGTACTTC
TRBV18	many	TRBD1	TRBJ1-1	CASSLPGTGATEAFF	TGTGCCAGCTCACTCCCCGGGACAGGTGCCACTGAAGCTTTCTTT
TRBV7-9	few	.	TRBJ2-5	CASSHPDWIETQYF	TGTGCCAGCAGCCACCCCGACTGGATAGAGACCCAGTACTTC
TRBV5-6	.	TRBD2	TRBJ2-7	CASSLSTSVIDEQYF	TGTGCCAGCAGCTTATCTACTAGCGTAATAGACGAGCAGTACTTC
TRBV7-2	many	.	TRBJ2-2	CASSPETGAWRTGELFF	TGTGCCAGCAGCCCCGAGACAGGCGCGTGGAGGACCGGGGAGCTGTTTTTT
TRBV9	many	TRBD2	TRBJ2-5	CASSVGAGEPETQYF	TGTGCCAGCAGCGTAGGAGCGGGAGAACCAGAGACCCAGTACTTC
TRBV5-6	.	.	TRBJ2-5	CACSWDRGGQETQYF	TGTGCCTGCAGCTGGGACAGAGGGGGGCAAGAGACCCAGTACTTC
TRBV30	.	.	TRBJ2-2	CAWSVPVSGELFF	TGTGCCTGGAGTGTACCGGTTTCCGGGGAGCTGTTTTTT
TRBV4-1	few	.	TRBJ2-7	CASSQEPGVYEQYF	TGCGCCAGCAGCCAAGAACCAGGGGTGTACGAGCAGTACTTC
TRBV30	.	TRBD2	TRBJ2-5	CAWSALAGSRETQYF	TGTGCCTGGAGTGCCTTAGCGGGAAGTCGGGAGACCCAGTACTTC
TRBV5-3	once	TRBD2	TRBJ2-3	CASSYTLTSGCTDTQYF	TGTGCCAGCAGCTACACCCTTACTAGCGGGTGCACAGATACGCAGTATTTT
TRBV4-3	many	.	TRBJ2-4	CASSQGNPAKNIQYF	TGCGCCAGCAGCCAAGGAAATCCAGCCAAAAACATTCAGTACTTC
TRBV7-9	many	.	TRBJ2-3	CASSFGRADTQYF	TGTGCCAGCAGCTTCGGCAGGGCAGATACGCAGTATTTT
TRBV2	many	.	TRBJ2-1	CASSPQPAQFF	TGTGCCAGCAGTCCCCAACCCGCCCAGTTCTTC
TRBV28	few	TRBD2	TRBJ2-7	CASSSPTSGFLGLYEQYF	TGTGCCAGCAGTTCCCCTACTAGCGGTTTTTTGGGGCTCTACGAGCAGTACTTC
TRBV14	few	.	TRBJ1-6	CASSQVVGSSYNSPLHF	TGTGCCAGCAGCCAAGTAGTGGGGAGCTCCTATAATTCACCCCTCCACTTT
TRBV5-1	few	.	TRBJ2-7	CASSLEGSHYEQYF	TGCGCCAGCAGCTTAGAGGGATCACACTACGAGCAGTACTTC
TRBV7-9	.	.	TRBJ1-1	CASSLPGIPPEAFF	TGTGCCAGCAGCTTACCGGGAATCCCCCCTGAAGCTTTCTTT
TRBV29-1	.	.	TRBJ2-7	CSVEDPAYTYAQYF	TGCAGCGTTGAAGATCCTGCCTACACCTACGCGCAGTACTTC